This T cell receptor (beta chain) originates from a study of cytotoxic CD8 clonotypes in ibrutinib-treated CLL. Study in general: In all, 10 to 11 patients were relapsed/refractory, 15 were treatment-naive and 17 were IGHV unmutated. Study results and caveats: Among the clonotypes, public ones were uncommon and contracted or held stable on treatment. In comparison with age-matched healthy donors, baseline clonality was higher and tracked circulating CD8+ T-cell counts. Clonality showed a rise at ibrutinib response that reversed toward baseline at progression.

The CDR3 covers 14 residues. V lost 4 bases to trimming and J lost 1 base, with 9 bases between them. In germline, CDR1 is SGHTA, CDR2 FQGTGA. Only in-frame clones appear in the TCRdb table, and some are missing; sequencing was by immunoSEQ multiplex PCR. The table has around 77,000 clones, 65% to 85% seen once. A remark on this clone: Antigen unknown.

The origin of this receptor is a human donor with chronic lymphocytic leukemia. The chain employs TRBV7-3 and TRBJ2-3; D gene ambiguous. The sequenced sample was PBMCs, obtained at disease progression, from a patient treated with ibrutinib. The CDR3 protein is CASSSGGGTDTQYF. The CDR3, as DNA: TGTGCCAGCAGCTCGGGTGGGGGCACAGATACGCAGTATTTT. Full variable domain (rest looked up from reference TRBV7-3 and TRBJ2-3): GAGVSQTPSNKVTEKGKYVELRCDPISGHTALYWYRQSLGQGPEFLIYFQGTGAADDSGLPNDRFFAVRPEGSVSTLKIQRTERGDSAVYLCASSSGGGTDTQYFGPGTRLTVL.